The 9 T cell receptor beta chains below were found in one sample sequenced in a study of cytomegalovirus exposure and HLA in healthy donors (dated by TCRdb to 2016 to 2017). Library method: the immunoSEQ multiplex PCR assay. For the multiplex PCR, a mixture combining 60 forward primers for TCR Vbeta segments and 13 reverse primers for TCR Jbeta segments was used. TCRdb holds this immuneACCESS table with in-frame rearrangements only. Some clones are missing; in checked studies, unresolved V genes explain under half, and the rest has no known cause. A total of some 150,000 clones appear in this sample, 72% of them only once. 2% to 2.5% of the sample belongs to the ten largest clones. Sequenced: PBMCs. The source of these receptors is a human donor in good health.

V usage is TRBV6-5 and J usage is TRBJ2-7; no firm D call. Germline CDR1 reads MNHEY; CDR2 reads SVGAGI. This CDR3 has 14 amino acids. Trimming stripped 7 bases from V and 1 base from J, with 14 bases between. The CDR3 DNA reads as TGTGCCAGCAACCTCGCGCTAGGTTCCTACGAGCAGTACTTC. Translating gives CASNLALGSYEQYF.

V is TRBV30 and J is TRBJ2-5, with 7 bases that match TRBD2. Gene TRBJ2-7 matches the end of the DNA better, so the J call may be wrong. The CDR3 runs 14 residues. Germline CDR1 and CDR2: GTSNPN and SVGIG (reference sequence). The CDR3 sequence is CAWSVGGSNYEQYF. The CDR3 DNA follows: TGTGCCTGGAGTGTGGGAGGGTCCAACTACGAGCAGTACTTC.

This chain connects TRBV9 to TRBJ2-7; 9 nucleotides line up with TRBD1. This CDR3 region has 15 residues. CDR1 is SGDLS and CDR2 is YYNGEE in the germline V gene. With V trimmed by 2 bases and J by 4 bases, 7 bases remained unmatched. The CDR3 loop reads CASSVGTGIGYEQYF. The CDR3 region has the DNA TGTGCCAGCAGCGTGGGGACAGGGATAGGGTACGAGCAGTACTTC.

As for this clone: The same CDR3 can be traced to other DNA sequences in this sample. CDR3 sequence reads: CASSLVARGNTEAFF. The DNA of the CDR3 is TGTGCCAGCAGCTTAGTGGCCCGGGGGAACACTGAAGCTTTCTTT. The chain combines TRBV7-9 with TRBJ1-1; D gene unclear. Per germline, CDR1 SEHNR and CDR2 FQNEAQ (reference sequence). This CDR3 has 15 amino acids. Trimming left V 1 base short and J 1 base short, with 10 bases between.

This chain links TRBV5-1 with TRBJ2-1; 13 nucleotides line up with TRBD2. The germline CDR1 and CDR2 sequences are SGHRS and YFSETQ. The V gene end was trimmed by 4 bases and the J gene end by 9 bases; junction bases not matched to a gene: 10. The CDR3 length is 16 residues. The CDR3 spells CASSPTTSGGAPEQFF. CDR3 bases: TGCGCCAGCAGCCCCACCACTAGCGGGGGGGCCCCTGAGCAGTTCTTC. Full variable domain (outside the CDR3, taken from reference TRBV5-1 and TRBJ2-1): KAGVTQTPRYLIKTRGQQVTLSCSPISGHRSVSWYQQTPGQGLQFLFEYFSETQRNKGNFPGRFSGRQFSNSRSEMNVSTLELGDSALYLCASSPTTSGGAPEQFFGPGTRLTVL.

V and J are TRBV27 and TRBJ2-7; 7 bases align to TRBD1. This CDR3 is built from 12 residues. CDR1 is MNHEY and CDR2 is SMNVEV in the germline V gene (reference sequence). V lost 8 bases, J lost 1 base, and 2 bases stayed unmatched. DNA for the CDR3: TGTGCCAGCCAGGGACAGTCCTACGAGCAGTACTTC. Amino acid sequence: CASQGQSYEQYF.

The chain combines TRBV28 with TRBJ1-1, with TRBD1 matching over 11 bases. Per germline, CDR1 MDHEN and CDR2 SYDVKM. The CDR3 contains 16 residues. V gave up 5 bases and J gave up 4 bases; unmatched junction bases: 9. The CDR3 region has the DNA TGTGCCAGCAGTCCAGCTTCCGGACAGGGGGCCACTGAAGCTTTCTTT. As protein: CASSPASGQGATEAFF.

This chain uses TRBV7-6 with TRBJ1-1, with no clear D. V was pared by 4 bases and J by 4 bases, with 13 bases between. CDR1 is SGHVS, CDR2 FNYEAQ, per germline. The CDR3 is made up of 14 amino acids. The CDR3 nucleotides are TGTGCCAGCAGCTACAATCGGGCGGGCACTGAAGCTTTCTTT. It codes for CASSYNRAGTEAFF.

The CDR3, as DNA: TGTGCCAGCAGTGAAGCCCAGGCAGGGGGGGAGACCCAGTACTTC. Protein: CASSEAQAGGETQYF. V and J are TRBV6-1 and TRBJ2-5, with a weak D call TRBD1 (7 bases). Germline CDR1 and CDR2: MNHNS and SASEGT. There are 15 residues in the CDR3. Trimming took 0 bases from V and 5 from J, leaving 13 bases between them.